This TCR beta chain was retrieved from a study of shared clonotypes between healthy human individuals. V lost 8 bases to trimming and J lost 2 bases, with 15 bases between them. There are 15 residues in the CDR3. From germline, CDR1 is SNHLY and CDR2 FYNNEI. Overall study results and limits: In the sorted subsets, rarefaction showed sequencing was incomplete despite large depth.

The naive CD8 subset, CD45RO-negative cells positively selected for CCR7, excluded terminally differentiated effector memory CD45RA+ cells. An even split of each subset's genomic DNA across several immunoSEQ plates was performed. It was around 220 ng DNA, about 30,000 T cell genomes, that sorted-subset replicate PCRs used. The table came from immunoSEQ multiplex PCR; TCRdb's copy has only in-frame clones and leaves some out. Here the sample spans about 820,000 clones, 85% to 95% being singletons. Comment on this clone: Antigen: not known.

This receptor was identified in a man between 25 and 39 years old in good health. The gene calls are TRBV2 and TRBJ2-2; tentatively, D is TRBD1 or TRBD2 (5 bases each). The specimen sequenced was naive CD8+ T cells sorted from blood. The CDR3 here is CASAPGAENTGELFF. CDR3 bases: TGTGCCAGCGCACCCGGGGCAGAAAACACCGGGGAGCTGTTTTTT. The whole variable domain, filled in from reference TRBV2 and TRBJ2-2, reads EPEVTQTPSHQVTQMGQEVILRCVPISNHLYFYWYRQILGQKVEFLVSFYNNEISEKSEIFDDQFSVERPDGSNFTLKIRSTKLEDSAMYFCASAPGAENTGELFFGEGSRLTVL.